These T cell receptor beta chains were read from a single sample in a study of cytomegalovirus exposure and HLA in healthy donors. Measured with immunoSEQ multiplex PCR; TCRdb has only the in-frame clones, and not every one. The repertoire holds 100,000 to 150,000 clones, with around 72% as singletons. The sequenced sample consisted of PBMCs. The receptors come from a middle-aged woman in good health and CMV-seronegative. CDR3s include the opening cysteine and the closing phenylalanine or tryptophan. A D gene is named only where the DNA matches it firmly. Size tells how often a clone was seen (once, few, many) or the class of an expanded clone, and some rows leave it out.

abundance: .
v_gene: TRBV27
d_gene: TRBD1
j_gene: TRBJ2-4
CDR3nt: TGTGCCAGCAGCCAAAAGACAGGGCCAATATCCTATTTAGCCAAAAACATTCAGTACTTC
CDR3aa: CASSQKTGPISYLAKNIQYF

abundance: .
v_gene: TRBV6-1
d_gene: TRBD1
j_gene: TRBJ2-1
CDR3nt: TGTGCCAGCAGTATGACAGGGAGCTCCTACAATGAGCAGTTCTTC
CDR3aa: CASSMTGSSYNEQFF

abundance: .
v_gene: TRBV27
d_gene: TRBD1
j_gene: TRBJ2-1
CDR3nt: TGTGCCAGCAGTTTTCGACAGGGGATGGTGGATGAGCAGTTCTTC
CDR3aa: CASSFRQGMVDEQFF

abundance: .
v_gene: TRBV11-2
d_gene: TRBD2
j_gene: TRBJ2-1
CDR3nt: TGTGCCAGCACAGCGGGGGGATTGTACAATGAGCAGTTCTTC
CDR3aa: CASTAGGLYNEQFF

abundance: .
v_gene: TRBV19
d_gene: TRBD1
j_gene: TRBJ1-1
CDR3nt: TGTGCCAGTAGCCTCCGGGACAGGGGAGGGGCTGAAGCTTTCTTT
CDR3aa: CASSLRDRGGAEAFF

abundance: .
v_gene: TRBV10-3
d_gene: TRBD2
j_gene: TRBJ2-7
CDR3nt: TGTGCCATCAGTGACCCCCTGTTGAATAGCGGGGGGTTCAGTTCCTACGAGCAGTACTTC
CDR3aa: CAISDPLLNSGGFSSYEQYF

abundance: .
v_gene: TRBV7-9
d_gene: .
j_gene: TRBJ1-2
CDR3nt: TGTGCCAGCAGCCCAGCCGCGGGGGCGTTAGTCTATGGCTACACCTTC
CDR3aa: CASSPAAGALVYGYTF

abundance: few
v_gene: TRBV5-4
d_gene: .
j_gene: TRBJ1-2
CDR3nt: TGTGCCAGCAGCTTGAGGGGGGGCCCCGGGGGAGGCTACACCTTC
CDR3aa: CASSLRGGPGGGYTF

abundance: .
v_gene: TRBV6-5
d_gene: .
j_gene: TRBJ1-2
CDR3nt: TGTGCCAGCAGTGAACCGGGGAACTATGGCTACACCTTC
CDR3aa: CASSEPGNYGYTF

abundance: .
v_gene: TRBV11-2
d_gene: TRBD1
j_gene: TRBJ2-7
CDR3nt: TGTGTCAGCAGCTTAGAGGTGGTGGGACAGGGCGAGCAGTACTTC
CDR3aa: CVSSLEVVGQGEQYF

abundance: .
v_gene: TRBV2
d_gene: TRBD1
j_gene: TRBJ2-7
CDR3nt: TGTGCCAGCAGTGGGCAGACAGGGGGCGGCGAGCAGTACTTC
CDR3aa: CASSGQTGGGEQYF

abundance: .
v_gene: TRBV29-1
d_gene: TRBD2
j_gene: TRBJ2-1
CDR3nt: TGCAGCGGATGGTCTAGCGGGACTATTGAGCAGTTCTTC
CDR3aa: CSGWSSGTIEQFF

abundance: .
v_gene: TRBV5-1
d_gene: TRBD1
j_gene: TRBJ2-4
CDR3nt: TGCGCCAGCAGCTTGGGATCCGGGACAGGGGCTTACATTCAGTACTTC
CDR3aa: CASSLGSGTGAYIQYF

abundance: .
v_gene: TRBV11-2
d_gene: .
j_gene: TRBJ2-5
CDR3nt: TGTGCCAGCAGTCGGGGGAATCAAGAGACCCAGTACTTC
CDR3aa: CASSRGNQETQYF

abundance: .
v_gene: TRBV11-3
d_gene: TRBD2
j_gene: TRBJ2-3
CDR3nt: TGTGCCAGCAGCTTTGGCGGGGGGGCCGGGGATACGCAGTATTTT
CDR3aa: CASSFGGGAGDTQYF

abundance: .
v_gene: TRBV2
d_gene: TRBD1
j_gene: TRBJ2-3
CDR3nt: TGTGCCAGCCTTTCGGGACAGGGCACAGATACGCAGTATTTT
CDR3aa: CASLSGQGTDTQYF

abundance: .
v_gene: TRBV27
d_gene: .
j_gene: TRBJ2-7
CDR3nt: TGTGCCAGCAGTTTTCACAGGGACGTTTCCTACGAGCAGTACTTC
CDR3aa: CASSFHRDVSYEQYF

abundance: .
v_gene: TRBV2
d_gene: .
j_gene: TRBJ2-3
CDR3nt: TGTGCCAGCAGTGTTTTGGGGGCCGGGGTGGCAGATACGCAGTATTTT
CDR3aa: CASSVLGAGVADTQYF

abundance: .
v_gene: TRBV6-6
d_gene: .
j_gene: TRBJ1-5
CDR3nt: TGTGCCAGCGGGAGGGGCGACTATAGCAATCAGCCCCAGCATTTT
CDR3aa: CASGRGDYSNQPQHF

abundance: .
v_gene: TRBV27
d_gene: TRBD1
j_gene: TRBJ1-1
CDR3nt: TGTGCCAGCAGTTCACAGGGGGCTAGAGCTTTCTTT
CDR3aa: CASSSQGARAFF

abundance: .
v_gene: TRBV5-4
d_gene: TRBD2
j_gene: TRBJ2-5
CDR3nt: TGTGCCAGCAGCTTGAAGCGGGGCCCTCAAGAGACCCAGTACTTC
CDR3aa: CASSLKRGPQETQYF

abundance: few
v_gene: TRBV5-1
d_gene: TRBD1
j_gene: TRBJ2-3
CDR3nt: TGCGCCAGCAGCTCCCGGACAGGGGGCGAGGATACGCAGTATTTT
CDR3aa: CASSSRTGGEDTQYF

abundance: .
v_gene: TRBV30
d_gene: .
j_gene: TRBJ2-4
CDR3nt: TGTGCCTGGAGTAACGGGGTCAAAAACATTCAGTACTTC
CDR3aa: CAWSNGVKNIQYF

abundance: few
v_gene: TRBV19
d_gene: TRBD2
j_gene: TRBJ2-1
CDR3nt: TGTGCCAGTAGACCGGAGGGAGGGCCATACAATGAGCAGTTCTTC
CDR3aa: CASRPEGGPYNEQFF

abundance: .
v_gene: TRBV6-5
d_gene: TRBD1
j_gene: TRBJ1-1
CDR3nt: TGTGCCAGCAGTTACTCGACAGGGGGCGCAGGGACTGAAGCTTTCTTT
CDR3aa: CASSYSTGGAGTEAFF

abundance: .
v_gene: TRBV11-2
d_gene: TRBD1
j_gene: TRBJ2-5
CDR3nt: TGTGCCAGCAGCCAACTGGAGAGGGGGCGAGAGACCCAGTACTTC
CDR3aa: CASSQLERGRETQYF

abundance: medium-sized
v_gene: TRBV9
d_gene: TRBD2
j_gene: TRBJ2-1
CDR3nt: TGTGCCAGCAGTCCCGGGGGGGGACTCGATGAGCAGTTCTTC
CDR3aa: CASSPGGGLDEQFF

abundance: .
v_gene: TRBV9
d_gene: .
j_gene: TRBJ2-2
CDR3nt: TGTGCCAGCAGCGTAGAATGGGGGCTACAGACCGGGGAGCTGTTTTTT
CDR3aa: CASSVEWGLQTGELFF

abundance: .
v_gene: TRBV30
d_gene: TRBD1
j_gene: TRBJ1-5
CDR3nt: TGTGCCTGGAGTCCGGACAGGGGGCCTCTCAGGCCCCAGCATTTT
CDR3aa: CAWSPDRGPLRPQHF

abundance: .
v_gene: TRBV5-1
d_gene: .
j_gene: TRBJ2-3
CDR3nt: TGCGCCAGCAGCTTGTCGACTTCTTCCACAGATACGCAGTATTTT
CDR3aa: CASSLSTSSTDTQYF

abundance: .
v_gene: TRBV28
d_gene: TRBD1
j_gene: TRBJ2-3
CDR3nt: TGTGCCAGCAGTTTAGACAGGGGCACAGATACGCAGTATTTT
CDR3aa: CASSLDRGTDTQYF

abundance: few
v_gene: TRBV28
d_gene: TRBD2
j_gene: TRBJ2-3
CDR3nt: TGTGCCAGCAGTTCTGGGACTAGCGGGTCCCGGACAGATACGCAGTATTTT
CDR3aa: CASSSGTSGSRTDTQYF

abundance: .
v_gene: TRBV11-2
d_gene: TRBD1
j_gene: TRBJ2-7
CDR3nt: TGTGCCAGCAGCCGGGGACAGACCTACGAGCAGTACTTC
CDR3aa: CASSRGQTYEQYF

abundance: .
v_gene: TRBV28
d_gene: TRBD2
j_gene: TRBJ2-2
CDR3nt: TGTGCCAGCAGTTCCTCCGGGACTAGCACAGCCGGGGAGCTGTTTTTT
CDR3aa: CASSSSGTSTAGELFF

abundance: .
v_gene: TRBV5-3
d_gene: .
j_gene: TRBJ2-1
CDR3nt: TGTGCCAGAAGCTTCCAGGGACTGTACAATGAGCAGTTCTTC
CDR3aa: CARSFQGLYNEQFF

abundance: .
v_gene: TRBV27
d_gene: TRBD2
j_gene: TRBJ2-1
CDR3nt: TGTGCCAGCACTCGAGTGCGGACTAGCGGAGTCAATGAGCAGTTCTTC
CDR3aa: CASTRVRTSGVNEQFF

abundance: .
v_gene: TRBV9
d_gene: .
j_gene: TRBJ2-3
CDR3nt: TGTGCCAGCAGCGTAGGGGGGCTCGTAGCAGATACGCAGTATTTT
CDR3aa: CASSVGGLVADTQYF

abundance: .
v_gene: TRBV7-9
d_gene: .
j_gene: TRBJ1-4
CDR3nt: TGTGCCAGCACCGAGGTCGGGGGGACTAATGAAAAACTGTTTTTT
CDR3aa: CASTEVGGTNEKLFF

abundance: .
v_gene: TRBV7-2
d_gene: TRBD1
j_gene: TRBJ1-2
CDR3nt: TGTGCCAGCAGCCCCACAGGGGGCGGCTACACCTTC
CDR3aa: CASSPTGGGYTF

abundance: .
v_gene: TRBV23-1
d_gene: .
j_gene: TRBJ1-2
CDR3nt: TGCGCCAGCAGAGCACAGGCCTATAAGGACTATGGCTACACCTTC
CDR3aa: CASRAQAYKDYGYTF